One and the same sample provided the 11 T cell receptor beta chains below, sequenced in a study of spatial heterogeneity in lung cancer. Stated time point: sample taken at primary tumor resection. The input material, whole RNA from tumor, nontumor lung or frozen PBMC, was sequenced unsorted. MiXCR was run by TCRdb on the 5' RACE reads, yielding one entry per CDR3 protein. The data show almost 75,000 distinct CDR3 sequences, about 14% seen once. The sample in question was PBMCs, obtained at surgery. The receptors come from a male donor with early-stage non-small cell lung cancer.

The chain carries TRBV5-6 and TRBJ2-7; D is undetermined. The V end lost 7 bases, the J end lost 7 bases, and 21 bases lay between the germline ends. The V gene's germline CDR1 is SGHDT and CDR2 YYEEEE. The CDR3 loop spans 14 amino acids. Written as DNA, the CDR3 is TGTGCCAGCGGGCGACACTCCTGGGTCGGGGAGCAGTACTTC. This codes for CASGRHSWVGEQYF.

In its sample, this clonotype was seen many times. V is TRBV29-1 and J is TRBJ2-5, with 7 nucleotides matching TRBD2. V lost 3 bases to trimming and J lost 4 bases; unmatched junction nucleotides: 5. Germline CDR1 reads SQVTM; CDR2 reads ANQGSEA. The CDR3 length is 13 residues. The CDR3 bases are TGCAGCGTTGATCCTAGCGGAGGAGAGACCCAGTACTTC. It encodes CSVDPSGGETQYF.

The V call is TRBV5-1, the J call TRBJ1-1; no clear D. V dropped 1 base and J dropped 5 bases, with 12 bases sitting between them. This CDR3 has 14 residues. Germline V gene sequence: CDR1 SGHRS, CDR2 YFSETQ. CDR3 amino acids: CASSLRSGNTEAFF. The CDR3 region has the DNA TGCGCCAGCAGCTTGAGGAGTGGCAATACTGAAGCTTTCTTT.

The V and J genes are TRBV24-1 and TRBJ2-2; the D gene is possibly TRBD2 (7 bases). CDR3 length equals 14 residues. V was pared by 9 bases and J by 2 bases, with 12 bases between. Germline loops: CDR1 KGHDR, CDR2 SFDVKD. The CDR3 nucleotides read TGTGCCACCCGGGGGGCGCCAAACACCGGGGAGCTGTTTTTT. Its translation is CATRGAPNTGELFF.

This clonotype has ten or more counts. The rearrangement joins TRBV12-3 or TRBV12-4 to TRBJ1-6, with D perhaps TRBD1 (5 bases). This CDR3 is 13 amino acids long. V was pared by 5 bases and J by 6 bases, with 8 bases between. The DNA of the CDR3 is TGTGCCAGCAGTGGGGGGGGTAATTCACCCCTCCACTTT. Amino acid sequence: CASSGGGNSPLHF.

In its sample, this clonotype was seen a few times. The rearrangement links TRBV20-1 to TRBJ2-3; no firm D call. The CDR3 sequence is 12 residues long. V was cut by 0 bases and J by 6 bases, with 7 bases left in between. Germline V gene lookup returns CDR1 DFQATT and CDR2 SNEGSKA (reference sequence). The CDR3 DNA reads as TGCAGTGCTAGAGACCGACCGGATACGCAGTATTTT. Amino acid sequence: CSARDRPDTQYF.

There are many counts of this clonotype. J is TRBJ2-1 and V is TRBV19; 8 positions agree with TRBD2. The length of the CDR3 is 16 residues. J gave up 6 bases and V 5 bases, and 12 bases lay outside the gene matches. Looked up from germline, CDR1 is LNHDA and CDR2 is SQIVND (reference sequence). The CDR3 region is CASSVLSGTRPNEQFF. Written as DNA, the CDR3 is TGTGCCAGTAGTGTCCTCTCCGGGACTAGACCCAATGAGCAGTTCTTC.

CDR3 DNA: TGCAGTGCTAGAGGGGACTCTCACGAGCAGTACTTC. Translated, it gives CSARGDSHEQYF. This chain uses TRBV20-1 with TRBJ2-7; D might be TRBD2 (6 bases). Trimming removed 1 base at V and 5 bases at J, with 9 bases between. The germline V gene encodes CDR1 DFQATT and CDR2 SNEGSKA (reference sequence). The CDR3 loop spans 12 amino acids.

This clonotype was counted at least ten times. The chain uses TRBV7-2 and TRBJ2-1, with 14 bases that match TRBD2. The CDR3 has 16 amino acids. J gave up 11 bases and V 5 bases, and 11 bases lay outside the gene matches. From germline, CDR1 is SGHTA and CDR2 FQGNSA. DNA of the CDR3: TGTGCCAGCAGCCCAGTCGGGACTAGCGGGAGTAGGCAGCAGTTCTTC. Its protein is CASSPVGTSGSRQQFF.

The table lists this clonotype with many counts. V and J are TRBV29-1 and TRBJ1-4, with 7 bases lining up with TRBD1. V lost 4 bases and J lost 3; bases outside the gene matches: 11. The CDR3 extends over 16 amino acids. The germline gives CDR1 SQVTM, CDR2 ANQGSEA. For the CDR3, the DNA is TGCAGCGTTGCCGAAGACAGGGCGTACTCTAATGAAAAACTGTTTTTT. It translates to CSVAEDRAYSNEKLFF.

This clonotype appeared a few times. The J gene is TRBJ1-5, the V gene TRBV7-9, with D tentatively TRBD1 (6 bases). V shed 3 bases and J shed 9 bases, with 15 bases lying between them. Per the germline V gene, CDR1 is SEHNR and CDR2 is FQNEAQ (reference sequence). This CDR3 contains 14 residues. In DNA, the CDR3 is TGTGCCAGCAGCTTGCGGGGGGGCTTGGGGCCCCAGCATTTT. It yields the protein CASSLRGGLGPQHF. Using reference TRBV7-9 and TRBJ1-5 for the parts outside the CDR3, the full variable domain is DTGVSQNPRHKITKRGQNVTFRCDPISEHNRLYWYRQTLGQGPEFLTYFQNEAQLEKSRLLSDRFSAERPKGSFSTLEIQRTEQGDSAMYLCASSLRGGLGPQHFGDGTRLSIL.